This section outlines one TCR beta chain sequence together with its context. Then a second PCR, running about 7 to 11 cycles, was carried out with a sample-barcoded 5' primer and a J-beta primer mix. TCRdb itself ran the 5' RACE reads through MiXCR, one entry per CDR3 protein. The table has fewer than 800,000 distinct CDR3 sequences, roughly 25% seen once. The data derive from a study of blood T cells in healthy people across ages. Germline V gene data show CDR1 as LNHNV and CDR2 as YYDKDF (reference sequence). Trimming shortened V by 3 bases and J by 6 bases, and 5 bases separated the two germline ends. This CDR3 has 11 residues. The same sample was also used in a study of T cells of mothers and their children.

Sequencing used blood. This receptor was obtained from a boy aged 10-17 years in good health. The chain links TRBV15 to TRBJ1-2, with unresolved D. The CDR3 protein is CATSSFNGYTF. The CDR3 DNA is TGTGCCACCAGCAGTTTCAATGGCTACACCTTC.